This T cell receptor beta chain was sequenced for a study of blood T cell repertoires in COVID-19. Overall study context: Whether acute or convalescent, the COVID-19 samples came from the United States, Italy and Spain.

CDR1 LNHDA and CDR2 SQIVND come from the germline V gene (reference sequence). V lost 7 bases and J lost 10; bases outside the gene matches: 10. The CDR3 covers 14 residues. The protocol was immunoSEQ multiplex PCR, while the TCRdb copy is restricted to in-frame clones and leaves out a portion. Among more than 70,000 clones, roughly 87% were seen once, and the ten largest hold 3.8%. The sequencing sample was made of peripheral blood. The receptor was isolated from a man between 60 and 75 years old with acute or convalescent COVID-19. The chain joins TRBV19 to TRBJ1-4; the match to TRBD1 covers 9 bases. Written as DNA, the CDR3 is TGTGCCAGTACGGGTCACAGGGGGCAGGTAAAACTGTTTTTT. Its protein is CASTGHRGQVKLFF.